The rows below give T cell receptor beta chains drawn from one sample of a study of blood T cell repertoires in COVID-19. The method was immunoSEQ multiplex PCR; TCRdb's version includes in-frame clones alone and lacks a portion of them. The table has about 150,000 clones, around 80% seen once. Input material: peripheral blood. The receptor source for this set is a man in his sixties with acute or convalescent COVID-19. The CDR3 runs from the conserved cysteine through the conserved F or W. Each record gives: clone size, J gene, D gene, V gene, CDR3 DNA, CDR3 protein. A D gene is named only where the DNA matches it firmly. The listing skips clone size in some rows; elsewhere it reads once, few, many or a size class.

>-|TRBJ2-2|-|TRBV5-1
TGCGCCAGCAGCTTCGCGGGCCAGCCCACCGGGGAGCTGTTTTTT
CASSFAGQPTGELFF
>-|TRBJ2-7|TRBD2|TRBV29-1
TGCAGCGTTCAGGCTAGCGGGGACTACGAGCAGTACTTC
CSVQASGDYEQYF
>few|TRBJ1-2|-|TRBV6-5
TGTGCCAGCAGCCCGGGAGAGAAATACACCTTC
CASSPGEKYTF
>-|TRBJ2-7|-|TRBV6-2/TRBV6-3
TGTGCCAGCAGTTCCCGATTTCCAGGCGCCCCAAGCCCTCTCTACGAGCAGTACTTC
CASSSRFPGAPSPLYEQYF
>-|TRBJ2-1|TRBD1|TRBV19
TGTGCCAGTAAGCCGGGACAGGGGGCCTACAATGAGCAGTTCTTC
CASKPGQGAYNEQFF
>-|TRBJ1-2|-|TRBV12-3/TRBV12-4
TGTGCCAGCAGTGTCGACAGGAACTATGGCTACACCTTC
CASSVDRNYGYTF
>-|TRBJ1-5|TRBD1|TRBV24-1
TGTGCCACCAGTGATCCGACAGGGGGCGATCAGCCCCAGCATTTT
CATSDPTGGDQPQHF
>-|TRBJ1-1|-|TRBV19
TGTGCCAGCCGGACAACGATGAACACTGAAGCTTTCTTT
CASRTTMNTEAFF
>-|TRBJ1-2|-|TRBV4-1
TGCGCCAGCAGCCAAGCCCAGGGGAACTATGGCTACACCTTC
CASSQAQGNYGYTF
>-|TRBJ2-5|TRBD1|TRBV7-2
TGTGCCAGCAGTTCTCGGACAGGGGCAGAGACCCAGTACTTC
CASSSRTGAETQYF
>few|TRBJ2-1|TRBD1|TRBV19
TGTGCCAGCTCTGACAGGGGAATAGTCTACGATGAGCAGTTCTTC
CASSDRGIVYDEQFF
>-|TRBJ2-1|TRBD2|TRBV25-1
TGTGCCAGCACCGGGGGGGTTGAGCAGTTCTTC
CASTGGVEQFF
>-|TRBJ2-1|TRBD1|TRBV14
TGTGCCAGCAGCCAAATAGGGACAGGTGGGGTAGGTGAGCAGTTCTTC
CASSQIGTGGVGEQFF
>once|TRBJ2-1|TRBD2|TRBV7-7
TGTGCTAGCAGCTTAGGGACTAGCGGGAGGGGGTCCTACAATGAGCAGTTCTTC
CASSLGTSGRGSYNEQFF
>-|TRBJ1-2|TRBD1|TRBV2
TGTGCCAGCAGTGAATGGACAGGGGGCAGATCGGGCTACACCTTC
CASSEWTGGRSGYTF
>-|TRBJ2-6|TRBD1|TRBV6-2/TRBV6-3
TGTGCCAGCAGTCATCGACAGGGGGCTGGATCTGGGGCCAACGTCCTGACTTTC
CASSHRQGAGSGANVLTF
>-|TRBJ1-1|-|TRBV10-3
TGTGCCATCAGTGAACAGTCAAGCACTGAAGCTTTCTTT
CAISEQSSTEAFF
>-|TRBJ2-1|TRBD2|TRBV19
TGTGCCAGTACAGCGGGAGGGGGTTTGAATGAGCAGTTCTTC
CASTAGGGLNEQFF
>-|TRBJ2-5|TRBD1|TRBV11-3
TGTGCCAGCAGCCCCGCCTCGACAGGGACCGAGACCCAGTACTTC
CASSPASTGTETQYF
>once|TRBJ2-2|-|TRBV4-3
TGCGCCAGCAGCCAAGCTCCAACAGGGCGACGAGGCACCGGGGAGCTGTTTTTT
CASSQAPTGRRGTGELFF
>-|TRBJ1-2|-|TRBV7-2
TGTGCCAGCAGCTTAGGGTGGGGAAGGGGAGGAGACTATGGCTACACCTTC
CASSLGWGRGGDYGYTF
>-|TRBJ2-2|-|TRBV12-3/TRBV12-4
TGTGCCAGCAGCCGCAGGAACACCGGGGAGCTGTTTTTT
CASSRRNTGELFF
>once|TRBJ2-5|-|TRBV25-1
TGTGCCAGCAGTGGGGCCACCCAGTACTTC
CASSGATQYF
>-|TRBJ2-7|TRBD1|TRBV6-6
TGTGCCAGCAGTTGGGGACAGGGGAGCTACGAGCAGTACTTC
CASSWGQGSYEQYF
>-|TRBJ1-2|TRBD1|TRBV3-1/TRBV3-2
TGTGCCAGCACTAAAGTTGGGGACAGGGGGACAGGCTACACCTTC
CASTKVGDRGTGYTF
>-|TRBJ1-3|-|TRBV4-3
TGCGCCAGCAGCCAAGATCACCCAGGGAACTCTGGAAACACCATATATTTT
CASSQDHPGNSGNTIYF
>-|TRBJ1-3|-|TRBV7-2
TGTGCCAGCAGCCCCGGGACAGGAAACACCATATATTTT
CASSPGTGNTIYF
>-|TRBJ2-5|-|TRBV19
TGTGCCAGTAGTAAAGGGACGACAGGCGATCGGACCCAGTACTTC
CASSKGTTGDRTQYF
>-|TRBJ2-5|TRBD2|TRBV5-1
TGCGCCAGCAGCTCGGCTAGCGGGAGTTTAGAGACCCAGTACTTC
CASSSASGSLETQYF
>few|TRBJ1-2|TRBD1|TRBV5-1
TGCGCCAGCGCGACAGGGGACGAGAGCTATGGCTACACCTTC
CASATGDESYGYTF
>-|TRBJ1-5|TRBD1|TRBV27
TGTGCCAGCACTCCCGGACAGGGTGGTAATCAGCCCCAGCATTTT
CASTPGQGGNQPQHF
>-|TRBJ2-6|-|TRBV29-1
TGCAGCGTTGGAGGAGGGGGCGCGTTTTCTGGGGCCAACGTCCTGACTTTC
CSVGGGGAFSGANVLTF
>-|TRBJ1-5|-|TRBV3-1/TRBV3-2
TGTGCCAGCAGCCAAGGGCTCTCCAGGGACAATCAGCCCCAGCATTTT
CASSQGLSRDNQPQHF
>-|TRBJ2-2|TRBD2|TRBV7-6
TGTGCCAGCAGCCTTCCCTCAGCGGGGCCAGCGAACACCGGGGAGCTGTTTTTT
CASSLPSAGPANTGELFF
>-|TRBJ1-5|TRBD1|TRBV6-6
TGTGCCAGCAGTTACGGGCAGGGGGGCAATCAGCCCCAGCATTTT
CASSYGQGGNQPQHF
>-|TRBJ2-5|TRBD2|TRBV7-2
TGTGCCAGCAGCTACCCTCGGGGGGGCCGGGAGACCCAGTACTTC
CASSYPRGGRETQYF
>-|TRBJ1-6|TRBD1|TRBV28
TGTGCCAGCAGTTTAGACAGGGTGGGGGGCTCACCCCTCCACTTT
CASSLDRVGGSPLHF
>-|TRBJ2-7|TRBD1|TRBV6-6
TGTGCCAGCACCAGGACAGGGGATTACGAGCAGTACTTC
CASTRTGDYEQYF
>-|TRBJ2-5|TRBD2|TRBV4-3
TGCGCCAGCAGCCAAGATGCGCCGCGGGGGGCCGCGGAGACCCAGTACTTC
CASSQDAPRGAAETQYF
>-|TRBJ2-3|-|TRBV21-1
TGTGCCAGCAGGGGTTCCGGGGGGGCAGATACGCAGTATTTT
CASRGSGGADTQYF
>-|TRBJ2-1|-|TRBV5-1
TGCGCCAGTTCCACCGGGGGACTTGAGAGCAATGAGCAGTTCTTC
CASSTGGLESNEQFF
>-|TRBJ1-2|-|TRBV5-5
TGTGCCAGCAGCTTGGTTGCGGGGGCGGACTATGGCTACACCTTC
CASSLVAGADYGYTF
>-|TRBJ2-1|TRBD2|TRBV19
TGTGCCAGTAGCGGACTAGTCGGATCCAGTGAGCAGTTCTTC
CASSGLVGSSEQFF
>-|TRBJ1-3|TRBD1|TRBV9
TGTGCCAGCAGCGTCCGGGACAGGGGGACAAGAACTGGAAACACCATATATTTT
CASSVRDRGTRTGNTIYF
>-|TRBJ2-7|-|TRBV5-5
TGTGCCAGCAGCGCGGACAGTTATTACGAGCAGTACTTC
CASSADSYYEQYF
>-|TRBJ2-2|TRBD1|TRBV11-3
TGTGCCAGCAGTTACAAACAGGGGCCCGGGGAGCTGTTTTTT
CASSYKQGPGELFF
>-|TRBJ2-7|TRBD2|TRBV5-6
TGTGCCAGCAGCTTGGATCTGTTAGCGGGAGGACAGGCCTACGAGCAGTACTTC
CASSLDLLAGGQAYEQYF